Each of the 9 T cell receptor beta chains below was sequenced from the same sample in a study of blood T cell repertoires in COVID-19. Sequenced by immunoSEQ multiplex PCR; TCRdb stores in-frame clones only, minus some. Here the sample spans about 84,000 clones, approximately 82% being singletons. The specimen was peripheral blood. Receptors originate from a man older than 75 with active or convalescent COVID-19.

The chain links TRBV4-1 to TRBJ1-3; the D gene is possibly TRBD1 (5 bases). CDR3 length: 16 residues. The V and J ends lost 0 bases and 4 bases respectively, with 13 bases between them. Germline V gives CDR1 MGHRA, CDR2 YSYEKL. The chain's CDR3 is CASSQETGVVGNTIYF. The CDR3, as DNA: TGCGCCAGCAGCCAAGAGACGGGGGTAGTGGGAAACACCATATATTTT.

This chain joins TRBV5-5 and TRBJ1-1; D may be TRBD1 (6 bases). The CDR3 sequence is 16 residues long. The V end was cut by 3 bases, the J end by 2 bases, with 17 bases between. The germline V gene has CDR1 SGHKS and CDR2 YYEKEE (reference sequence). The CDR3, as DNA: TGTGCCAGCAGCTCAGGCCCAGGGGAAGACAACACTGAAGCTTTCTTT. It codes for CASSSGPGEDNTEAFF.

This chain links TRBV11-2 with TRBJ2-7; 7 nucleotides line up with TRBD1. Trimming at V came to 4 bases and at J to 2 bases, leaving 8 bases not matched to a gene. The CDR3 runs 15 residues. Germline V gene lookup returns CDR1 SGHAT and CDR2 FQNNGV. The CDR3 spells CASSSPRQGTYEQYF. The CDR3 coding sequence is TGTGCCAGCAGCTCCCCCCGACAGGGTACCTACGAGCAGTACTTC.

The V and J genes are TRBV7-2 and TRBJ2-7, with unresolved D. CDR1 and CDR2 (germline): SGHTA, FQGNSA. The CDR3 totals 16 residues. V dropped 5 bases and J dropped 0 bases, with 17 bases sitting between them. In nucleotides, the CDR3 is TGTGCCAGCAGCCCCCCTCCGGGTCGCCTCTCCTACGAGCAGTACTTC. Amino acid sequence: CASSPPPGRLSYEQYF.

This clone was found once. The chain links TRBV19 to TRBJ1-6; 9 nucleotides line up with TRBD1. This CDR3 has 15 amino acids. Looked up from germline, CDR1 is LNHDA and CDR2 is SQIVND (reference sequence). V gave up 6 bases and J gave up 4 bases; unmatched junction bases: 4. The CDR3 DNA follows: TGTGCCAGTAGGGGGACAGGGACTTATAATTCACCCCTCCACTTT. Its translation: CASRGTGTYNSPLHF.

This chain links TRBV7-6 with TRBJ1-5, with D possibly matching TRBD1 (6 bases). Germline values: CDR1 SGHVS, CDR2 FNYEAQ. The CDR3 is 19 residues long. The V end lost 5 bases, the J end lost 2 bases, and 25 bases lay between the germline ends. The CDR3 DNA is TGTGCCAGCAGCCATGTGGCGTATATCACAGGGACGGGCAATCAGCCCCAGCATTTT. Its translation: CASSHVAYITGTGNQPQHF.

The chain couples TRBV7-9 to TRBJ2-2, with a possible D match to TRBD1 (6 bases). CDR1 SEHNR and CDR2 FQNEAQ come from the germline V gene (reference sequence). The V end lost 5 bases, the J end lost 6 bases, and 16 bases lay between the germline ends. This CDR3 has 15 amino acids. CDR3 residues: CASSDTGQSPGELFF. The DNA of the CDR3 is TGTGCCAGCAGCGACACGGGACAATCCCCCGGGGAGCTGTTTTTT.

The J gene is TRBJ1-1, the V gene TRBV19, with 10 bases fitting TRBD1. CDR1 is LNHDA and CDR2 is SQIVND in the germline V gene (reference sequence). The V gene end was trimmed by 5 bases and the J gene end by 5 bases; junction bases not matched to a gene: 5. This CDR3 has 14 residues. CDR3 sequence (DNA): TGTGCCAGTAGTGGGGACAGGGGTTTAACTGAAGCTTTCTTT. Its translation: CASSGDRGLTEAFF.

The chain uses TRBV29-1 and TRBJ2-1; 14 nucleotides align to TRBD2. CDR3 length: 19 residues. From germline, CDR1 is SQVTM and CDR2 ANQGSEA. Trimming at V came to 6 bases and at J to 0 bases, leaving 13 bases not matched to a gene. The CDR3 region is CSVSSGTSGGHNSYNEQFF. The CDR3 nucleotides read TGCAGCGTCTCCTCCGGGACTAGCGGGGGTCATAACTCCTACAATGAGCAGTTCTTC.